This T cell receptor (beta chain) was obtained from a study of shared clonotypes between healthy human individuals. The overall study: Those who served as donors were two women and a few men between the ages of 18 and 49. Study observations and caveats: Researchers sampled blood only, noting tissue repertoires likely differ. All-four-donor shared clonotypes had higher generation probabilities than non-shared clonotypes did.

Splitting the CD4+ cells yielded a CD45RA+ naive subset and a CD45RA-negative memory subset. With regard to this clone: Its antigen is not identified.

TCRdb's copy holds only in-frame clones and misses some; the assay was immunoSEQ multiplex PCR. Among 1.4 million to 1.5 million clones listed, about 96% were seen once. Germline CDR1 and CDR2: ENHRY and SYGVKD. The CDR3 runs to 14 residues. The junction had 3 bases not matched to a gene; V was cut back by 0 bases and J by 6 bases. Sequenced: naive CD4+ T cells sorted from blood. Subset reported: CD45RA+ positively selected. The source is a man in his thirties or forties in good health. The chain couples TRBV10-3 to TRBJ2-7; 9 nucleotides agree with TRBD1. The CDR3 bases are TGTGCCATCAGTGAGTCGGGACAGGGACGCGAGCAGTACTTC. Translating it yields CAISESGQGREQYF.